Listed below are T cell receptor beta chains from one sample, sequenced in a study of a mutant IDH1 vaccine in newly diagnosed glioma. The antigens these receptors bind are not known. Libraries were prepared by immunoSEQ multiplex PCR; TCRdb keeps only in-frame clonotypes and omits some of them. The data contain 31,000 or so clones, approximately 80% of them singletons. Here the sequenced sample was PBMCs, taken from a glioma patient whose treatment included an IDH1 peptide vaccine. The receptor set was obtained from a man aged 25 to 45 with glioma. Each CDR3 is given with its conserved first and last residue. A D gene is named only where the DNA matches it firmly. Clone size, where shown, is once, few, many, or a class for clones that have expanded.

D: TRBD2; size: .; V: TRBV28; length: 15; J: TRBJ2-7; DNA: TGTGCCAGCAGTCCTTCAACTAGCGGATCCTACGAGCAGTACTTC; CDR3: CASSPSTSGSYEQYF
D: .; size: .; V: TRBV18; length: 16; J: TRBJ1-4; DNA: TGTGCCAGCTCACTGCTTGGAGGGATGACTAATGAAAAACTGTTTTTT; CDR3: CASSLLGGMTNEKLFF
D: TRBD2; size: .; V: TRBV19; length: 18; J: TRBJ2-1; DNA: TGTGCCAGTAGTATAGCCATTGGACTAGCGGGAAACTACAATGAGCAGTTCTTC; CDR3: CASSIAIGLAGNYNEQFF
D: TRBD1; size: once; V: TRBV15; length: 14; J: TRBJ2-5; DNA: TGTGCCACCAGCAGCAGACAGGGGGCGGAGACCCAGTACTTC; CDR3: CATSSRQGAETQYF
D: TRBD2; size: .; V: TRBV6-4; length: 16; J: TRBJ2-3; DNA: TGTGCCAGCAGTGACTCAGGGACTAGCGGGACCGATACGCAGTATTTT; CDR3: CASSDSGTSGTDTQYF
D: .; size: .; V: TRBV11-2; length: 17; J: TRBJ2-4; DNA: TGTGCCAGCAGCCCCGAGAGAGGGTGGAGGACCAAAAACATTCAGTACTTC; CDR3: CASSPERGWRTKNIQYF
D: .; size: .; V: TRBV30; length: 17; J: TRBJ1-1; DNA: TGTGCCTGGAGTAAATCGGACAGATCCTGGATGAACACTGAAGCTTTCTTT; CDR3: CAWSKSDRSWMNTEAFF
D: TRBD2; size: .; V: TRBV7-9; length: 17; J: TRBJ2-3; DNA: TGTGCCAGCAGCTTAGACGCTAGCGGGCCTAGCACAGATACGCAGTATTTT; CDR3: CASSLDASGPSTDTQYF
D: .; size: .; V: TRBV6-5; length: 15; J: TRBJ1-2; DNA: TGTGCCAGCAGTGGGGACACAGAAGCTAACTATGGCTACACCTTC; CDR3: CASSGDTEANYGYTF
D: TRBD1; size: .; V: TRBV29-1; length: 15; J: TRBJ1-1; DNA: TGCAGCGTTGCGGGACAGGGGGGGGTGAACACTGAAGCTTTCTTT; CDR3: CSVAGQGGVNTEAFF
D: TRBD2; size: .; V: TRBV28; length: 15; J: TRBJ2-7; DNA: TGTGCCAGCAGTTCGACTAGCGGGAGCCCCTACGAGCAGTACTTC; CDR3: CASSSTSGSPYEQYF
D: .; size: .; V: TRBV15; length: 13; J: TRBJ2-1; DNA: TGTGCCACCAGCAGAGATCAGGCCAATGAGCAGTTCTTC; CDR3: CATSRDQANEQFF
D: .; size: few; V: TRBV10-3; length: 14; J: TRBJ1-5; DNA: TGTGCCATCAGTGAGGGGGGAGGCAATCAGCCCCAGCATTTT; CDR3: CAISEGGGNQPQHF
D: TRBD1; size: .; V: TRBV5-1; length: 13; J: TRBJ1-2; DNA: TGCGCCAGCAGCTTGGCAGGGGGCGATGGCTACACCTTC; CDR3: CASSLAGGDGYTF
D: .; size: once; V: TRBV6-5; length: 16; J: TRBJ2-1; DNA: TGTGCCAGCAGTTACTCAATAGGGGGGGCGAACAATGAGCAGTTCTTC; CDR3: CASSYSIGGANNEQFF
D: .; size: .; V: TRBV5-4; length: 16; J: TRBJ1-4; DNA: TGTGCCAGCAGCTTGGTGCGGAGAGGGTTTAATGAAAAACTGTTTTTT; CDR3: CASSLVRRGFNEKLFF
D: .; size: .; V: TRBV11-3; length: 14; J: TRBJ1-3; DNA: TGTGCCAGCAGCTTAGCAGGGACTGGAAACACCATATATTTT; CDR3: CASSLAGTGNTIYF
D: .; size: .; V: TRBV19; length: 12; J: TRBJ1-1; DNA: TGTGCCAGTAGTTCCGGACGTTTAGAAGCTTTCTTT; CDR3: CASSSGRLEAFF
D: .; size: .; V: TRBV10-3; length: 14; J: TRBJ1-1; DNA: TGTGCCATCAGTGAGTTTAAGGGGGACACTGAAGCTTTCTTT; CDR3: CAISEFKGDTEAFF